This is a list of T cell receptor beta chains from one sample in a study of blood T cell repertoires in COVID-19. Sequencing was performed with immunoSEQ multiplex PCR; in TCRdb, only in-frame clones are kept and a portion is missing. Found here are about 180,000 clones, roughly nine tenths of them singletons; the top ten hold 2% to 2.5%. The sample taken for sequencing was PBMCs or T cells enriched from blood (not recorded which). The receptors here all came from a woman aged 40 to 50 with acute COVID-19. The CDR3 runs from the conserved cysteine through the conserved F or W. The order of the fields is J gene, V gene, D gene, clone size, CDR3 DNA, CDR3 protein. A D gene is named only where the DNA matches it firmly. Part of the rows lack a size; the others show once, few, many or a class for expanded clones.

j_gene: TRBJ2-1
v_gene: TRBV29-1
d_gene: TRBD2
abundance: NA
CDR3nt: TGCGGCGGGACTAGCAGCATCAATGAGCAGTTCTTC
CDR3aa: CGGTSSINEQFF

j_gene: TRBJ2-7
v_gene: TRBV9
d_gene: NA
abundance: NA
CDR3nt: TGTGCCAGCAGCGTAGGTGCGGGTAGAAGCTACGAGCAGTACTTC
CDR3aa: CASSVGAGRSYEQYF

j_gene: TRBJ1-2
v_gene: TRBV7-2
d_gene: TRBD1
abundance: NA
CDR3nt: TGTGCCAGCAGCTTGGACAGGGGGGTATATGGCTACACCTTC
CDR3aa: CASSLDRGVYGYTF

j_gene: TRBJ1-4
v_gene: TRBV5-1
d_gene: TRBD1
abundance: NA
CDR3nt: TGCGCCAGCAGCTTTCAGGGGGCCTGGGATGAAAAACTGTTTTTT
CDR3aa: CASSFQGAWDEKLFF

j_gene: TRBJ1-1
v_gene: TRBV19
d_gene: TRBD1
abundance: NA
CDR3nt: TGTGCCACCATTAACCCGGGGACAGGGGGTACTGAAGCTTTCTTT
CDR3aa: CATINPGTGGTEAFF

j_gene: TRBJ1-5
v_gene: TRBV2
d_gene: NA
abundance: NA
CDR3nt: TGTGCCAGCAGTACGCACACAAACCGTAATCAGCCCCAGCATTTT
CDR3aa: CASSTHTNRNQPQHF

j_gene: TRBJ2-4
v_gene: TRBV11-2
d_gene: NA
abundance: NA
CDR3nt: TGTGCCAGCAGCCTTATTCATAGCGGACTAGCCAAAAACATTCAGTACTTC
CDR3aa: CASSLIHSGLAKNIQYF

j_gene: TRBJ2-7
v_gene: TRBV12-3/TRBV12-4
d_gene: NA
abundance: NA
CDR3nt: TGTGCCAGCAGTTTACGAGAGAGCTACGAGCAGTACTTC
CDR3aa: CASSLRESYEQYF

j_gene: TRBJ2-1
v_gene: TRBV12-5
d_gene: NA
abundance: once
CDR3nt: TGTGCTAGTGGTTTGGCCCTCAAAAGCGAGCCCCGTATTATGGATGAGCAGTTCTTC
CDR3aa: CASGLALKSEPRIMDEQFF

j_gene: TRBJ1-4
v_gene: TRBV6-1
d_gene: TRBD1
abundance: NA
CDR3nt: TGTGCCAGCAGTGAAGCCGGGGACAGGAAAAAACTGTTTTTT
CDR3aa: CASSEAGDRKKLFF

j_gene: TRBJ1-2
v_gene: TRBV4-1
d_gene: TRBD1
abundance: once
CDR3nt: TGCGCCAGCAGCCAAGAGCAGCGAGGGGGCGTCGGCTACACCTTC
CDR3aa: CASSQEQRGGVGYTF

j_gene: TRBJ2-3
v_gene: TRBV12-3/TRBV12-4
d_gene: NA
abundance: NA
CDR3nt: TGTGCCAGCAGTAGACAGATCTTTCAGTATTTT
CDR3aa: CASSRQIFQYF

j_gene: TRBJ2-5
v_gene: TRBV7-6
d_gene: TRBD2
abundance: NA
CDR3nt: TGTGCCAGCAGCTTAGAGGCTAGCGGGAACCAAGAGACCCAGTACTTC
CDR3aa: CASSLEASGNQETQYF

j_gene: TRBJ1-5
v_gene: TRBV6-2/TRBV6-3
d_gene: NA
abundance: once
CDR3nt: TGTGCCAGCAGTGGGAGAGTTGGAGGGTTTCAGCCCCAGCATTTT
CDR3aa: CASSGRVGGFQPQHF

j_gene: TRBJ2-1
v_gene: TRBV3-1/TRBV3-2
d_gene: NA
abundance: NA
CDR3nt: TGTGCCAGCAGCTCTGCGGCGGGGCGAGGATCAATGAGTGACAATGAGCAGTTCTTC
CDR3aa: CASSSAAGRGSMSDNEQFF

j_gene: TRBJ2-2
v_gene: TRBV30
d_gene: NA
abundance: few
CDR3nt: TGTGCCTGGGCAGGACTTGAGGACGGGGAGCTGTTTTTT
CDR3aa: CAWAGLEDGELFF

j_gene: TRBJ2-1
v_gene: TRBV3-1/TRBV3-2
d_gene: TRBD2
abundance: NA
CDR3nt: TGTGCCAGCAGCCTGATCCCCAAGCAATCGGCGGGGGGTTATGTCAATGAGCAGTTCTTC
CDR3aa: CASSLIPKQSAGGYVNEQFF

j_gene: TRBJ2-1
v_gene: TRBV7-2
d_gene: TRBD1
abundance: NA
CDR3nt: TGTGCCAGCAGCCCCCGACAGGGGAGGAATGAGCAGTTCTTC
CDR3aa: CASSPRQGRNEQFF

j_gene: TRBJ1-6
v_gene: TRBV10-3
d_gene: NA
abundance: NA
CDR3nt: TGTGCCATCAGTGATGGCCCCCAGAATTCACCCCTCCACTTT
CDR3aa: CAISDGPQNSPLHF

j_gene: TRBJ1-4
v_gene: TRBV4-1
d_gene: NA
abundance: NA
CDR3nt: TGCGCCAGCAGCCAAGACAGGCAAGACGAAAAACTGTTTTTT
CDR3aa: CASSQDRQDEKLFF

j_gene: TRBJ1-5
v_gene: TRBV6-5
d_gene: TRBD1
abundance: NA
CDR3nt: TGTGCCAGCAGTTCTGGACAGGGGGGACAGCCCCAGCATTTT
CDR3aa: CASSSGQGGQPQHF

j_gene: TRBJ2-6
v_gene: TRBV19
d_gene: NA
abundance: NA
CDR3nt: TGTGCCAGTAGGGCTTCTGGGGCCAACGTCCTGACTTTC
CDR3aa: CASRASGANVLTF

j_gene: TRBJ1-1
v_gene: TRBV11-1
d_gene: NA
abundance: NA
CDR3nt: TGTGCCAGCAGCCCAGGCGGGAGGAGGAACACTGAAGCTTTCTTT
CDR3aa: CASSPGGRRNTEAFF

j_gene: TRBJ1-4
v_gene: TRBV7-9
d_gene: NA
abundance: NA
CDR3nt: TGTGCCAGCAGCTTAGGGAGTCATGAAAAACTGTTTTTT
CDR3aa: CASSLGSHEKLFF

j_gene: TRBJ2-7
v_gene: TRBV19
d_gene: NA
abundance: few
CDR3nt: TGTGCCAGTAGAGACAGGACCAACACCTACGAGCAGTACTTC
CDR3aa: CASRDRTNTYEQYF

j_gene: TRBJ1-2
v_gene: TRBV4-1
d_gene: NA
abundance: NA
CDR3nt: TGCGCCAGCAGCCAAGATGGGGGGGGTTTTTATGGCTACACCTTC
CDR3aa: CASSQDGGGFYGYTF

j_gene: TRBJ1-2
v_gene: TRBV18
d_gene: TRBD1
abundance: NA
CDR3nt: TGTGCCAGCTCACCGAAGGACAGGGACTATGGCTACACCTTC
CDR3aa: CASSPKDRDYGYTF

j_gene: TRBJ1-2
v_gene: TRBV4-3
d_gene: NA
abundance: NA
CDR3nt: TGCGCCAGCAGCCAGGGACATCCAGGTGGCTACACCTTC
CDR3aa: CASSQGHPGGYTF

j_gene: TRBJ2-7
v_gene: TRBV19
d_gene: TRBD2
abundance: NA
CDR3nt: TGTGCCAGTAGTCCCTACCTAGCGGGAGCATACGAGCAGTACTTC
CDR3aa: CASSPYLAGAYEQYF

j_gene: TRBJ1-1
v_gene: TRBV10-3
d_gene: NA
abundance: NA
CDR3nt: TGTGCCATCAGTGAACGGGACACTGAAGCTTTCTTT
CDR3aa: CAISERDTEAFF

j_gene: TRBJ2-7
v_gene: TRBV5-6
d_gene: TRBD1
abundance: NA
CDR3nt: TGTGCCAGCAGCTTGGGGGGACAGGGATCCTACGAGCAGTACTTC
CDR3aa: CASSLGGQGSYEQYF

j_gene: TRBJ1-5
v_gene: TRBV27
d_gene: TRBD1
abundance: once
CDR3nt: TGTGCCAGCCCAAGGGGACAGGGGATCGGGCAGCCCCAGCATTTT
CDR3aa: CASPRGQGIGQPQHF

j_gene: TRBJ1-5
v_gene: TRBV2
d_gene: NA
abundance: once
CDR3nt: TGTGCCAGCAGGGTGGGAGGGGGCAATCAGCCCCAGCATTTT
CDR3aa: CASRVGGGNQPQHF

j_gene: TRBJ1-6
v_gene: TRBV6-1
d_gene: NA
abundance: NA
CDR3nt: TGTGCCAGCAGTGAAACTCAGGGGCCGCGCCTCTTGAGCTCCTATAATTCACCCCTCCACTTT
CDR3aa: CASSETQGPRLLSSYNSPLHF

j_gene: TRBJ2-3
v_gene: TRBV7-2
d_gene: TRBD1
abundance: NA
CDR3nt: TGTGCCAGCAGCTGGGGTCCCGGGACAGGGATTCTCACAGATACGCAGTATTTT
CDR3aa: CASSWGPGTGILTDTQYF

j_gene: TRBJ2-1
v_gene: TRBV4-1
d_gene: NA
abundance: NA
CDR3nt: TGCGCCAGCAGCCAACTCAAAGACAGGACCAACAATGAGCAGTTCTTC
CDR3aa: CASSQLKDRTNNEQFF

j_gene: TRBJ2-5
v_gene: TRBV27
d_gene: TRBD2
abundance: NA
CDR3nt: TGTGCCAGCAGTACCCGGACTAGCGGGATCGAGACCCAGTACTTC
CDR3aa: CASSTRTSGIETQYF

j_gene: TRBJ2-1
v_gene: TRBV9
d_gene: TRBD1
abundance: once
CDR3nt: TGTGCCAGCAGCGGCCTTTCAGGGGGCTCGGCGGGATCCTACAATGAGCAGTTCTTC
CDR3aa: CASSGLSGGSAGSYNEQFF

j_gene: TRBJ2-1
v_gene: TRBV19
d_gene: TRBD2
abundance: NA
CDR3nt: TGTGCCAGTAGTATAGCCCTCGGAGCGGGAGGCTGGGATGAGCAGTTCTTC
CDR3aa: CASSIALGAGGWDEQFF

j_gene: TRBJ1-5
v_gene: TRBV5-1
d_gene: TRBD1
abundance: NA
CDR3nt: TGCGCCAGCAGCCTGCAGGGGGCGAGCAATCAGCCCCAGCATTTT
CDR3aa: CASSLQGASNQPQHF

j_gene: TRBJ2-1
v_gene: TRBV7-9
d_gene: TRBD2
abundance: once
CDR3nt: TGTGCCAGCATTCTAGCGGGAGTTAGCAATGAGCAGTTCTTC
CDR3aa: CASILAGVSNEQFF

j_gene: TRBJ2-5
v_gene: TRBV25-1
d_gene: NA
abundance: once
CDR3nt: TGTGCCAGCAGTCCTCTTGGACAGTTCCCCCAGGGGACCCAGTACTTC
CDR3aa: CASSPLGQFPQGTQYF

j_gene: TRBJ1-1
v_gene: TRBV29-1
d_gene: NA
abundance: NA
CDR3nt: TGCAGCGTGTCCCCAGGGACTGAAGCTTTCTTT
CDR3aa: CSVSPGTEAFF

j_gene: TRBJ1-1
v_gene: TRBV28
d_gene: NA
abundance: NA
CDR3nt: TGTGCCAGCAGGATCGACAGCTCGAACACTGAAGCTTTCTTT
CDR3aa: CASRIDSSNTEAFF

j_gene: TRBJ2-3
v_gene: TRBV3-1/TRBV3-2
d_gene: NA
abundance: NA
CDR3nt: TGTGCCAGCAGCCTCGGGACTCCGGACACAGATACGCAGTATTTT
CDR3aa: CASSLGTPDTDTQYF

j_gene: TRBJ1-4
v_gene: TRBV2
d_gene: NA
abundance: NA
CDR3nt: TGTGCCAGCAAACGCCAGGGAGGGACTAATGAAAAACTGTTTTTT
CDR3aa: CASKRQGGTNEKLFF

j_gene: TRBJ2-7
v_gene: TRBV7-2
d_gene: NA
abundance: NA
CDR3nt: TGTGCCAGCAGCTTAGCTGCGGGGACCTTAACCTACGAGCAGTACTTC
CDR3aa: CASSLAAGTLTYEQYF

j_gene: TRBJ2-5
v_gene: TRBV29-1
d_gene: NA
abundance: NA
CDR3nt: TGCAGCGTTAAGACAGGACTAGGTGGGACCCAGTACTTC
CDR3aa: CSVKTGLGGTQYF

j_gene: TRBJ1-4
v_gene: TRBV15
d_gene: NA
abundance: NA
CDR3nt: TGTGCCACCAGCAGGGACCAGCGGGAAAAACTGTTTTTT
CDR3aa: CATSRDQREKLFF

j_gene: TRBJ2-7
v_gene: TRBV28
d_gene: TRBD2
abundance: NA
CDR3nt: TGTGCCAGCAGTTTTCAGAGTAGCGGGGTCTACGAGCAGTACTTC
CDR3aa: CASSFQSSGVYEQYF

j_gene: TRBJ1-4
v_gene: TRBV11-2
d_gene: NA
abundance: NA
CDR3nt: TGTGCCAGCAGCTTAGATCGTGGCGGCGGTGAAAAACTGTTTTTT
CDR3aa: CASSLDRGGGEKLFF

j_gene: TRBJ2-7
v_gene: TRBV20-1
d_gene: TRBD1
abundance: NA
CDR3nt: TGCAGTGCAAGTCCCGGGACAGGGGTCGAGCAGTACTTC
CDR3aa: CSASPGTGVEQYF

j_gene: TRBJ1-5
v_gene: TRBV6-1
d_gene: NA
abundance: NA
CDR3nt: TGTGCCAGCAGTGAACTAACAGGGAGTAGTGATCAGCCCCAGCATTTT
CDR3aa: CASSELTGSSDQPQHF

j_gene: TRBJ1-1
v_gene: TRBV7-8
d_gene: TRBD1
abundance: NA
CDR3nt: TGTGCCAGCAGCGGAGGACAGGGGTACACTGAAGCTTTCTTT
CDR3aa: CASSGGQGYTEAFF

j_gene: TRBJ1-2
v_gene: TRBV29-1
d_gene: NA
abundance: few
CDR3nt: TGCAGCGCCTCGGGGGGATCTTATGGCTACACCTTC
CDR3aa: CSASGGSYGYTF

j_gene: TRBJ2-2
v_gene: TRBV6-5
d_gene: NA
abundance: NA
CDR3nt: TGTGCCAGCAGTCTACAGTACGGGGAGCTGTTTTTT
CDR3aa: CASSLQYGELFF